This record looks at one TCR beta chain sequence and its context. The target antigen is unknown. This entry comes from a study of T cells after yellow fever vaccination. As for the study in general: Each low-cell-number fraction was prepared by means of SMART-Seq v4 Ultra Low Input.

As TCR cDNA was made by 5'RACE template switching, a universal primer site and UMIs were added. From the 5' RACE reads, TCRdb called clonotypes with MiXCR, one entry per CDR3 protein. This table holds around 320,000 distinct CDR3 sequences, around a tenth found once. CDR3 length: 15 residues. The germline CDR1 and CDR2 sequences are LGHDT and YNNKEL (reference sequence). Trimming stripped 1 base from V and 6 bases from J, with 16 bases between. Study-wide results and limits: The CD4 compartment and the CD8 compartment contained a small share of clonotypes in common.

The sample in question was CD4+ T cells sorted from PBMCs, obtained 45 days after the yellow fever booster vaccination. V and J are TRBV3-1 and TRBJ2-7; D is undetermined. This sequence was found in a man aged 18 to 30 who received the YFV17D yellow fever vaccine. The CDR3 sequence is CASSQARAGSVEQYF. The CDR3 DNA is TGTGCCAGCAGCCAAGCCCGGGCCGGGTCCGTCGAGCAGTACTTC.